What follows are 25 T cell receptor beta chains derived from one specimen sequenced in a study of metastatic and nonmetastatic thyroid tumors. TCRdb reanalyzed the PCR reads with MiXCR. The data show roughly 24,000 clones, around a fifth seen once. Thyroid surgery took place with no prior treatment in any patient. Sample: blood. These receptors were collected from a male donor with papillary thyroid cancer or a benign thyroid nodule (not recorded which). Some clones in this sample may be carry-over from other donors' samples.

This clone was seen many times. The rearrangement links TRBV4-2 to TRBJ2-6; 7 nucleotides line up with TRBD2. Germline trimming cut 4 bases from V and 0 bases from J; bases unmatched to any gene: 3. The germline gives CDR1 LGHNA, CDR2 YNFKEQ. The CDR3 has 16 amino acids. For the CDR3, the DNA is TGTGCCAGCAGCCCGACTAGCAGCTCTGGGGCCAACGTCCTGACTTTC. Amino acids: CASSPTSSSGANVLTF.

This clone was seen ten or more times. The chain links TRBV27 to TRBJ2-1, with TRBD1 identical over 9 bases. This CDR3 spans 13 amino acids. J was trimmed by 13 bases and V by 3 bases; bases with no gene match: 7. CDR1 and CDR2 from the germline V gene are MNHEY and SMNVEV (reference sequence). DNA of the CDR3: TGTGCCAGCAGTTTCAAACCGGGACAGGGCCAGTTCTTC. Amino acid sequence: CASSFKPGQGQFF.

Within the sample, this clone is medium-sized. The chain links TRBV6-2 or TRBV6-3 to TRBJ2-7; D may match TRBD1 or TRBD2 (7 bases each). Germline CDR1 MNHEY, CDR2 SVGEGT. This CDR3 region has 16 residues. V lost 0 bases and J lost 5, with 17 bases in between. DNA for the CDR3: TGTGCCAGCAGTTACTCATTACAGGGAGGGGGCGACGAGCAGTACTTC. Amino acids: CASSYSLQGGGDEQYF.

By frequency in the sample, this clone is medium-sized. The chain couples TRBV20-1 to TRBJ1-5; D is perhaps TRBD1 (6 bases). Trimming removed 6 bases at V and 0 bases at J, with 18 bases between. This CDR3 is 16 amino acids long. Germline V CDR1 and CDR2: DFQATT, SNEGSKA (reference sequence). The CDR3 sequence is CSATIPGTTSNQPQHF. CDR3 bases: TGCAGTGCCACCATCCCCGGGACAACTAGCAATCAGCCCCAGCATTTT.

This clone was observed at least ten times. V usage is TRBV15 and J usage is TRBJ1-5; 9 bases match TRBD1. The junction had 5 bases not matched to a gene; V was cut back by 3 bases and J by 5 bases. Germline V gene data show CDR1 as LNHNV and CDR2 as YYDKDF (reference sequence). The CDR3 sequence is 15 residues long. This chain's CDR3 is CATSSDRGNYQPQHF. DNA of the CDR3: TGTGCCACCAGCAGTGACAGGGGGAACTATCAGCCCCAGCATTTT.

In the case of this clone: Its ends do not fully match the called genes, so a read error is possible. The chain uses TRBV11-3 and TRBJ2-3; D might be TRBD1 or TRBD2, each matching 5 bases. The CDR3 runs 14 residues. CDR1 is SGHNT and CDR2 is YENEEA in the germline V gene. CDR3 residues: CSSSFIGAADTQYF. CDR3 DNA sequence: TGTTCCAGCAGCTTTATCGGGGCAGCAGATACGCAGTATTTT.

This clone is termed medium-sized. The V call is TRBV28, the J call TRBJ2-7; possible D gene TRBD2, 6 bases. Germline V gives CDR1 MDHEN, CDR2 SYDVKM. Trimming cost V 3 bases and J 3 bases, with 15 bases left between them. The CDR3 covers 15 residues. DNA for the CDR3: TGTGCCAGCAGTTTGGGGCGGGGTTTCGGCTACGAGCAGTACTTC. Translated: CASSLGRGFGYEQYF.

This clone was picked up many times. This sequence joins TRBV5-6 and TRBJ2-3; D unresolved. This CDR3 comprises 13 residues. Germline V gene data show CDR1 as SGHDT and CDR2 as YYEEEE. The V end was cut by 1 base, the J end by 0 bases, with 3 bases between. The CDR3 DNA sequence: TGTGCCAGCAGCTTGTTGAGCACAGATACGCAGTATTTT. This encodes CASSLLSTDTQYF.

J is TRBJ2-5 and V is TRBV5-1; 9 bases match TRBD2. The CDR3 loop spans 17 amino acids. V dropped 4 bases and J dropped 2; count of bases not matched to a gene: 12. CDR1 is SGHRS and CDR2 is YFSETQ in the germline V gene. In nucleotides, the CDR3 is TGCGCCAGCAGCCCCATGGCAGCGGGAGGTCCTCAAGAGACCCAGTACTTC. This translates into CASSPMAAGGPQETQYF.

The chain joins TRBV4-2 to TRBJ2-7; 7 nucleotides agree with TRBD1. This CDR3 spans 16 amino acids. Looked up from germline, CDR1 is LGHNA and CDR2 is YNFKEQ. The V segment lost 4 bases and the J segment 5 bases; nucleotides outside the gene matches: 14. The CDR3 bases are TGTGCCAGCAGCCTAGAACCCGGGACAGTACACCACGAGCAGTACTTC. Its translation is CASSLEPGTVHHEQYF.

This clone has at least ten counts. The CDR3 DNA reads TGCGCCAGCAGCCAAGAGATTGCCCTCGGCATTCAGTACTTC. This encodes CASSQEIALGIQYF. The chain combines TRBV4-1 with TRBJ2-4; the D is unclear. Germline CDR1 is MGHRA and CDR2 is YSYEKL. The V and J ends lost 0 bases and 9 bases respectively, with 12 bases between them. The CDR3 is 14 residues long.

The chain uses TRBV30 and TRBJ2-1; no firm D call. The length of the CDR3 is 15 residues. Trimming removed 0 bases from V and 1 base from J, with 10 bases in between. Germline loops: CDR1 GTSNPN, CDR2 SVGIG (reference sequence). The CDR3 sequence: CAWSVGGKSYNEQFF. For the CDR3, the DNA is TGTGCCTGGAGTGTGGGCGGAAAATCCTACAATGAGCAGTTCTTC.

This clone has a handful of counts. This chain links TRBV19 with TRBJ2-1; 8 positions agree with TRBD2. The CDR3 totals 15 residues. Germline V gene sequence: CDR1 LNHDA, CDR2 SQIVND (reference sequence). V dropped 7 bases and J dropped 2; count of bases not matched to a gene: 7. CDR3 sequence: CASTIGSGAYNEQFF. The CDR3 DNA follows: TGTGCCAGTACCATCGGTAGCGGGGCCTACAATGAGCAGTTCTTC.

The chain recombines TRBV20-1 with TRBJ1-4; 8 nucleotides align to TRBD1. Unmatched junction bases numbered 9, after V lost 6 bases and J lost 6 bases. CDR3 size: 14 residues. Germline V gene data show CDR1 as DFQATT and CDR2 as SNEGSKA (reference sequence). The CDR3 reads CSALDRGGDEKLFF. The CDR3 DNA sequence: TGCAGTGCACTAGACAGGGGAGGAGATGAAAAACTGTTTTTT.

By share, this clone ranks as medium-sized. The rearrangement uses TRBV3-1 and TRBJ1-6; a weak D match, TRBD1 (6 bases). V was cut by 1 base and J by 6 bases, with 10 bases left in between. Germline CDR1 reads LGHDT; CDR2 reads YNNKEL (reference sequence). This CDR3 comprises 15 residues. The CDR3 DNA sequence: TGTGCCAGCAGCCAAGCAGTAGGGGGTAATTCACCCCTCCACTTT. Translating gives CASSQAVGGNSPLHF.

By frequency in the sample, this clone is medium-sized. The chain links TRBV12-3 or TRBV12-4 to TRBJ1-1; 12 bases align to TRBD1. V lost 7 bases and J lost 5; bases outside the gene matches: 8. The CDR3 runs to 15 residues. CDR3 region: CASTPGQGARTEAFF. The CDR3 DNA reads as TGTGCCAGCACCCCGGGACAGGGGGCGCGAACTGAAGCTTTCTTT.

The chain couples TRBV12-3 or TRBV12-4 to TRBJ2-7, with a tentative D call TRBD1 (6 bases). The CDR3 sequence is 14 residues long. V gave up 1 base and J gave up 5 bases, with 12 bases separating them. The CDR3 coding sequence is TGTGCCAGCAGTTTAGTACAGGGCAAGAACGAGCAGTACTTC. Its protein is CASSLVQGKNEQYF.

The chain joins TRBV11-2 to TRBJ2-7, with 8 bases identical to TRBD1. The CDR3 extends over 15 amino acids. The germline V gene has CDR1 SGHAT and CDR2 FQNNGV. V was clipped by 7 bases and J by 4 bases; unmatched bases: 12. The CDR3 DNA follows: TGTGCCAGCAAACCAGGGGGCGCCGCCCCATACGAGCAGTACTTC. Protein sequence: CASKPGGAAPYEQYF.

As DNA, the CDR3 is TGTGCCAGCAGCTTAGTTGGAGTGAGAAGCGAGCAGTACTTC. This sequence encodes CASSLVGVRSEQYF. V and J are TRBV7-2 and TRBJ2-7; no definite D call. This CDR3 region has 14 residues. CDR1 is SGHTA and CDR2 is FQGNSA in the germline V gene. V was clipped by 1 base and J by 6 bases, with 13 bases between them.

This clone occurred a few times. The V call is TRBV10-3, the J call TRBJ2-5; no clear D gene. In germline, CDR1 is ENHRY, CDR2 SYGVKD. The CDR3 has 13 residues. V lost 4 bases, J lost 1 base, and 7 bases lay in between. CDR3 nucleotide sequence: TGTGCCATCAGTGTACGGCTCCAAGAGACCCAGTACTTC. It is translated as CAISVRLQETQYF.

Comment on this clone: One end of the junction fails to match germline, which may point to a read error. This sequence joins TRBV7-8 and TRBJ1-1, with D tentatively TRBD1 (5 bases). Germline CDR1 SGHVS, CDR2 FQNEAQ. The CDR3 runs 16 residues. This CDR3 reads CASKGTRGRINTEAFF. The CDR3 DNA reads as TGTGCCAGCAAGGGGACTAGAGGAAGGATAAACACTGAAGCCTTCTTT.

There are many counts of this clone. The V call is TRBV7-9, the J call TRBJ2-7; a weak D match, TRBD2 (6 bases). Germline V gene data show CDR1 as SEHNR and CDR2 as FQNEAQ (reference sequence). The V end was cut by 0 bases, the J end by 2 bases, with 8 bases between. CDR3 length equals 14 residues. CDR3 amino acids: CASSLASGAYEQYF. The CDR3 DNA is TGTGCCAGCAGCTTAGCGTCGGGGGCCTACGAGCAGTACTTC.

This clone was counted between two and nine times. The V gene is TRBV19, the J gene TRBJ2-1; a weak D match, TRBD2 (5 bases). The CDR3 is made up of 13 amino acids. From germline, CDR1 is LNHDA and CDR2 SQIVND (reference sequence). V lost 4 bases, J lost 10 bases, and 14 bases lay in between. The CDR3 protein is CASSTYSVSEQFF. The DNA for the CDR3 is TGTGCCAGTAGTACCTATAGCGTTAGCGAGCAGTTCTTC.

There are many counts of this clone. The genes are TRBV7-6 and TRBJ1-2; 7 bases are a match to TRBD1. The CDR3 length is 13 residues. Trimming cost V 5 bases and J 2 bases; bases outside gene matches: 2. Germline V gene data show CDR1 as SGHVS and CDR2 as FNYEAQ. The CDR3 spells CASSPTGNYGYTF. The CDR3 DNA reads TGTGCCAGCAGCCCGACAGGGAACTATGGCTACACCTTC.

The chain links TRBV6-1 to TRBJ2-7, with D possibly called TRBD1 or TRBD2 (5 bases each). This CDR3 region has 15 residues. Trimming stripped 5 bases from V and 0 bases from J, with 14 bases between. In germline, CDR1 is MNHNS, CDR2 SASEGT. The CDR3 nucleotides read TGTGCCAGCAGTCCTTTCAGGGAGCTCTCCTACGAGCAGTACTTC. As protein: CASSPFRELSYEQYF.